The T cell receptor beta chain described here comes from a study of blood T cell repertoires in COVID-19. V shed 4 bases and J shed 0 bases, with 16 bases lying between them. The CDR3 is 18 residues long. Looked up from germline, CDR1 is LNHDA and CDR2 is SQIVND (reference sequence). Some clones are missing from TCRdb's copy, which holds only in-frame ones; the method was immunoSEQ multiplex PCR. Among approximately 99,000 clones, about two thirds were seen once, and the ten largest hold 1.8%. The chain has TRBV19 and TRBJ1-6, with D possibly matching TRBD1 (6 bases). Sequenced material: peripheral blood. The TCR sequence derives from a woman between 40 and 50 years old with acute or convalescent COVID-19. CDR3 loop: CASSRTAASSSYNSPLHF. CDR3 in DNA: TGTGCCAGTAGTAGGACAGCCGCCTCAAGCTCCTATAATTCACCCCTCCACTTT.